This T cell receptor (beta chain) originates from a study of blood T cell repertoires in COVID-19. Study summary: COVID-19 samples from acute and convalescent phases originated in the United States, Italy and Spain.

As handled by the study authors: Estimated nucleated cell counts came from reference gene primer amplification. The protocol was immunoSEQ multiplex PCR, while the TCRdb copy is restricted to in-frame clones and leaves out a portion. V, J and clone size reflect that table, while D and trimming were determined from the DNA. There are hundreds of thousands of clones in the sample; roughly 80% occur only once, and roughly 4.9% lies in the top ten. With V trimmed by 0 bases and J by 3 bases, 3 bases remained unmatched. The V gene's germline CDR1 is LNHNV and CDR2 YYDKDF (reference sequence). CDR3 length: 15 amino acids.

The clonotype originates from a woman over 75 with active or convalescent COVID-19. The chain links TRBV15 to TRBJ2-7; 9 nucleotides match TRBD1. The sample consisted of peripheral blood. The DNA of the CDR3 is TGTGCCACCAGCAGAGACTACAGGGGGCACTACGAGCAGTACTTC. It is translated as CATSRDYRGHYEQYF.